Following are 21 T cell receptor beta chains from one sample sequenced in a study of blood T cell repertoires in COVID-19. Assay used: immunoSEQ multiplex PCR; TCRdb lists only in-frame clones, some missing. This table has 140,000 to 150,000 clones, approximately 73% appearing once. Input material: peripheral blood. Source of these receptors: a man aged 60-69 years with acute or convalescent COVID-19.

The chain uses TRBV6-4 and TRBJ1-4; perhaps TRBD1 as D (5 bases). The CDR3 consists of 18 residues. In germline, CDR1 is MRHNA, CDR2 SNTAGT. V was pared by 4 bases and J by 2 bases, with 20 bases between. CDR3 nucleotides: TGTGCCAGCAGTGCCCTAGCGGACAATTTCGGGACTAATGAAAAACTGTTTTTT. Protein sequence: CASSALADNFGTNEKLFF.

The V and J genes are TRBV5-1 and TRBJ2-1; maybe TRBD2 (11 bases). V lost 0 bases and J lost 6, with 28 bases in between. CDR3 length: 20 amino acids. Germline CDR1 and CDR2: SGHRS and YFSETQ. The CDR3 region has the DNA TGCGCCAGCAGCTTGGGCGGGACAGGGGCACTAGCGGGAGTTGGCAATGAGCAGTTCTTC. It codes for CASSLGGTGALAGVGNEQFF.

The chain links TRBV19 to TRBJ1-6; D might be TRBD1 (6 bases). Germline V CDR1 and CDR2: LNHDA, SQIVND (reference sequence). The CDR3 spans 16 residues. V lost 7 bases to trimming and J lost 7 bases, with 20 bases between them. The CDR3 protein is CASKPLGGAKNSPLHF. The CDR3 coding sequence is TGTGCCAGTAAGCCGCTAGGGGGGGCGAAGAATTCACCCCTCCACTTT.

This CDR3 is CASSSPTGSRNGYTF. In nucleotides, the CDR3 is TGTGCCAGCAGCTCACCGACAGGGAGTCGAAATGGCTACACCTTC. The gene calls are TRBV7-9 and TRBJ1-2; 7 bases align to TRBD1. This CDR3 has 15 residues. CDR1 and CDR2 (germline): SEHNR, FQNEAQ (reference sequence). Trimming cost V 4 bases and J 6 bases; bases outside gene matches: 11.

The chain uses TRBV6-5 and TRBJ2-7; D is ambiguous. This CDR3 has 13 amino acids. The V end lost 6 bases, the J end lost 7 bases, and 16 bases lay between the germline ends. Per germline, CDR1 MNHEY and CDR2 SVGAGI. The DNA of the CDR3 is TGTGCCAGCAGCAACCCGGGTGTCGGGGAGCAGTACTTC. Amino acid sequence: CASSNPGVGEQYF.

The chain is built from TRBV6-5 and TRBJ2-1, with 14 bases aligning to TRBD2. J lost 8 bases, V lost 6 bases, and 6 bases had no gene match. The CDR3 totals 15 residues. Germline lookup yields CDR1 MNHEY and CDR2 SVGAGI. The CDR3 DNA follows: TGTGCCAGCAGCCCCGAGGGACTAGCGGGAGATGAGCAGTTCTTC. Protein sequence: CASSPEGLAGDEQFF.

The rearrangement uses TRBV5-1 and TRBJ2-3; possible D gene TRBD1, 5 bases. CDR1 and CDR2 (germline): SGHRS, YFSETQ. V lost 2 bases, J lost 1 base, and 11 bases lay in between. The CDR3 length is 15 residues. CDR3 protein: CASSLGAVGTDTQYF. In DNA, the CDR3 is TGCGCCAGCAGCTTAGGGGCCGTGGGCACAGATACGCAGTATTTT.

The chain joins TRBV7-9 to TRBJ1-2; 7 bases map to TRBD1. The germline V gene has CDR1 SEHNR and CDR2 FQNEAQ (reference sequence). The V and J ends lost 1 base and 5 bases, in that order; junction bases with no gene match: 7. The CDR3 sequence is 15 residues long. CDR3 DNA sequence: TGTGCCAGCAGCTTAGGTCTCGCAGGGGGATATGGCTACACCTTC. Encoded protein: CASSLGLAGGYGYTF.

This clone was seen a few times. The rearrangement links TRBV27 to TRBJ2-5; 7 bases are a match to TRBD1. Germline V gene sequence: CDR1 MNHEY, CDR2 SMNVEV (reference sequence). With 6 bases clipped from V and 4 bases from J, the junction kept 5 bases outside the gene matches. CDR3 length: 13 residues. Here the CDR3 reads CASRGTDRETQYF. DNA of the CDR3: TGTGCCAGCAGGGGGACAGATCGAGAGACCCAGTACTTC.

CDR3 sequence reads: CASTLTGGGTDTQYF. The CDR3 nucleotides are TGTGCCAGCACCCTCACTGGAGGGGGCACAGATACGCAGTATTTT. The chain is built from TRBV27 and TRBJ2-3; a possible D gene is TRBD2 (6 bases). CDR1 and CDR2 (germline): MNHEY, SMNVEV (reference sequence). The CDR3 is 15 amino acids. Trimming shortened V by 7 bases and J by 1 base, and 15 bases separated the two germline ends.

The rearrangement joins TRBV4-1 to TRBJ2-7; D perhaps matches TRBD1 (5 bases). V was pared by 4 bases and J by 1 base, with 11 bases between. Germline loops: CDR1 MGHRA, CDR2 YSYEKL. The CDR3 spans 14 residues. The CDR3 loop reads CASSLSTASYEQYF. In DNA, the CDR3 is TGCGCCAGCAGCCTCTCGACAGCTTCCTACGAGCAGTACTTC.

V usage is TRBV6-5 and J usage is TRBJ2-5; weak D call: TRBD1 (5 bases). The CDR3 loop spans 14 amino acids. Per germline, CDR1 MNHEY and CDR2 SVGAGI. The V and J ends lost 2 bases and 6 bases respectively, with 13 bases between them. CDR3 sequence reads: CASSYQGVFQTQYF. DNA for the CDR3: TGTGCCAGCAGTTACCAAGGGGTCTTTCAGACCCAGTACTTC.

The sample holds a few counts of this clone. The V gene is TRBV5-1, the J gene TRBJ2-7; D perhaps matches TRBD2 (6 bases). Germline V gene sequence: CDR1 SGHRS, CDR2 YFSETQ. CDR3 length: 13 residues. The V end lost 4 bases, the J end lost 6 bases, and 14 bases lay between the germline ends. This CDR3 is CASSQEASVEQYF. For the CDR3, the DNA is TGCGCCAGCAGCCAGGAGGCTAGCGTCGAGCAGTACTTC. Together with reference TRBV5-1 and TRBJ2-7, the CDR3 gives the full variable domain: KAGVTQTPRYLIKTRGQQVTLSCSPISGHRSVSWYQQTPGQGLQFLFEYFSETQRNKGNFPGRFSGRQFSNSRSEMNVSTLELGDSALYLCASSQEASVEQYFGPGTRLTVT.

The V call is TRBV28, the J call TRBJ2-7; D possibly corresponds to TRBD1 (5 bases). This CDR3 comprises 13 residues. Germline V gene lookup returns CDR1 MDHEN and CDR2 SYDVKM. V dropped 10 bases and J dropped 1 base, with 14 bases sitting between them. The chain's CDR3 is CATRTLLSYEQYF. The CDR3 DNA is TGTGCCACTCGGACACTCCTTTCCTACGAGCAGTACTTC. Based on the CDR3 plus reference TRBV28 and TRBJ2-7, the full variable domain is DVKVTQSSRYLVKRTGEKVFLECVQDMDHENMFWYRQDPGLGLRLIYFSYDVKMKEKGDIPEGYSVSREKKERFSLILESASTNQTSMYLCATRTLLSYEQYFGPGTRLTVT.

The CDR3 region has the DNA TGTGCCAGCAGCCGCCCGGGACAGGGGTACGAGCAGTACTTC. It specifies CASSRPGQGYEQYF. The chain employs TRBV5-4 and TRBJ2-7; 10 bases align to TRBD1. CDR3 length: 14 amino acids. Germline trimming cut 4 bases from V and 4 bases from J; bases unmatched to any gene: 5. The germline V gene has CDR1 SGHNT and CDR2 YYREEE (reference sequence). Full variable domain (remainder filled in from reference TRBV5-4 and TRBJ2-7): ETGVTQSPTHLIKTRGQQVTLRCSSQSGHNTVSWYQQALGQGPQFIFQYYREEENGRGNFPPRFSGLQFPNYSSELNVNALELDDSALYLCASSRPGQGYEQYFGPGTRLTVT.

The chain employs TRBV6-5 and TRBJ2-1; the match to TRBD2 covers 9 bases. The germline gives CDR1 MNHEY, CDR2 SVGAGI. This CDR3 has 15 amino acids. The junction had 12 bases not matched to a gene; V was cut back by 6 bases and J by 9 bases. The CDR3 DNA sequence: TGTGCCAGCAGCCCGCTCCTGACTAGCGGCCCTGAGCAGTTCTTC. This translates into CASSPLLTSGPEQFF.

This clone was observed a handful of times. The chain couples TRBV27 to TRBJ2-6; 12 bases agree with TRBD2. V trimming: 6 bases; J trimming: 5 bases; junction bases outside the gene matches: 5. The germline CDR1 and CDR2 sequences are MNHEY and SMNVEV (reference sequence). The CDR3 runs to 16 residues. CDR3 sequence (DNA): TGTGCCAGCAGAGCGACTAGCGGGAGTAGGGCCAACGTCCTGACTTTC. It specifies CASRATSGSRANVLTF.

Only a few counts were recorded for this clone. The genes are TRBV27 and TRBJ1-5, with D tentatively TRBD1 (5 bases). Looked up from germline, CDR1 is MNHEY and CDR2 is SMNVEV (reference sequence). There are 17 residues in the CDR3. V gave up 5 bases and J gave up 2 bases, with 19 bases separating them. The CDR3 region has the DNA TGTGCCAGCAGTCGGGGGACCAGGGAGAGAGGCAATCAGCCCCAGCATTTT. This sequence encodes CASSRGTRERGNQPQHF.

This clone was recorded only once. The V and J genes are TRBV2 and TRBJ2-7; TRBD2 aligns across 10 bases. The length of the CDR3 is 14 residues. J was trimmed by 4 bases and V by 7 bases; bases with no gene match: 7. The germline CDR1 and CDR2 sequences are SNHLY and FYNNEI. CDR3 nucleotide sequence: TGTGCCAGCACCAAATATAGCGGGAGGTACGAGCAGTACTTC. Translation: CASTKYSGRYEQYF. Filled out from reference TRBV2 and TRBJ2-7, the complete variable domain reads EPEVTQTPSHQVTQMGQEVILRCVPISNHLYFYWYRQILGQKVEFLVSFYNNEISEKSEIFDDQFSVERPDGSNFTLKIRSTKLEDSAMYFCASTKYSGRYEQYFGPGTRLTVT.

The rearrangement uses TRBV30 and TRBJ2-7, with D perhaps matching TRBD1 (5 bases). Germline V lookup: CDR1 GTSNPN, CDR2 SVGIG (reference sequence). The V end lost 4 bases, the J end lost 0 bases, and 10 bases lay between the germline ends. This CDR3 spans 13 amino acids. This CDR3 reads CAWTSTASYEQYF. Written as DNA, the CDR3 is TGTGCCTGGACCTCGACAGCCTCCTACGAGCAGTACTTC.

In its sample, this clone was seen once. The V gene is TRBV9, the J gene TRBJ2-1; perhaps TRBD2 as D (5 bases). The V and J ends lost 7 bases and 7 bases respectively, with 15 bases between them. Germline V lookup: CDR1 SGDLS, CDR2 YYNGEE. The CDR3 length is 13 residues. The chain's CDR3 is CASAEEVKNEQFF. In nucleotides, the CDR3 is TGTGCCAGCGCGGAGGAGGTGAAGAATGAGCAGTTCTTC.